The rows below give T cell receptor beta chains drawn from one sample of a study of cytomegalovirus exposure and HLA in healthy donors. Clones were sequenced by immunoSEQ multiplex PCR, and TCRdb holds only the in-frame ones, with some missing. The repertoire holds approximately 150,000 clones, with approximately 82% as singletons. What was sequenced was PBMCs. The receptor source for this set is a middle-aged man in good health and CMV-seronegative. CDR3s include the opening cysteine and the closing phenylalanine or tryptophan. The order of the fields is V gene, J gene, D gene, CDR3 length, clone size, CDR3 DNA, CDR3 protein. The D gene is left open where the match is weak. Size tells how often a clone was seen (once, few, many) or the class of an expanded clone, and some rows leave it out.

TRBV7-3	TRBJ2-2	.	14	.	TGTGCCAGCAGCTTAGCAGATATCACCGGGGAGCTGTTTTTT	CASSLADITGELFF
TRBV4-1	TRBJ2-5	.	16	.	TGCGCCAGCAGCCTAACGCACCTCGGGGTAAAAGAGACCCAGTACTTC	CASSLTHLGVKETQYF
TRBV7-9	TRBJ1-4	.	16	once	TGTGCCAGCAGCTTACACGGCGGGAAGGCTAATGAAAAACTGTTTTTT	CASSLHGGKANEKLFF
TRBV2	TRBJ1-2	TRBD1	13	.	TGTGCCAGCGGGACAGGGGGCAACTATGGCTACACCTTC	CASGTGGNYGYTF
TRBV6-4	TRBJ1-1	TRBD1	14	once	TGTGCCCGCCTGGGCGACAGGGGATTCACTGAAGCTTTCTTT	CARLGDRGFTEAFF
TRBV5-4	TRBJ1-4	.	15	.	TGTGCCAGCAGCTGGGAAGAGGAGGGCGGCGAAAAACTGTTTTTT	CASSWEEEGGEKLFF
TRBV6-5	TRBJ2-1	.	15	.	TGTGCCAGCAGCCTGGACTGGAGCTCCTACAATGAGCAGTTCTTC	CASSLDWSSYNEQFF
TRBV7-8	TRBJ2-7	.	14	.	TGTGCCAGCAGCCAGAGGAGGGGATGGAACGAGCAGTACTTC	CASSQRRGWNEQYF
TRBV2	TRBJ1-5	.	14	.	TGTGCCAGCAGTGTCGGGGGGCCCGGTCAGCCCCAGCATTTT	CASSVGGPGQPQHF
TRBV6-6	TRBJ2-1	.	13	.	TGTGCCAGCAGCTTCGAAAGGGGTAATGAGCAGTTCTTC	CASSFERGNEQFF
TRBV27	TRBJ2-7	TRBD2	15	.	TGTGCCAGCATCCCGACGCGGGGACTAGTACGCGAGCAGTACTTC	CASIPTRGLVREQYF
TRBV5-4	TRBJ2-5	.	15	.	TGTGCCAGCAGCTTGGTAGGGGGACTACAAGAGACCCAGTACTTC	CASSLVGGLQETQYF
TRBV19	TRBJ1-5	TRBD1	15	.	TGTGCCAGTAACTACCGGACAGGGAAGGATCAGCCCCAGCATTTT	CASNYRTGKDQPQHF
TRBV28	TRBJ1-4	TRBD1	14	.	TGTGCCAGCAGTAAGCCGGGACAGGGCGAAAAACTGTTTTTT	CASSKPGQGEKLFF
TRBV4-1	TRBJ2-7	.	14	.	TGCGCCAGCAGCCAAGGGGGCAGGTACTACGAGCAGTACTTC	CASSQGGRYYEQYF
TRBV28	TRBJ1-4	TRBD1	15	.	TGTGCCAGCAGTTTCACAGGGGCGACTAATGAAAAACTGTTTTTT	CASSFTGATNEKLFF
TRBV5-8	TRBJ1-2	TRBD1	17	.	TGTGCCAGCAGCCCCCGGACAGGGGCGGCCCGAAACTATGGCTACACCTTC	CASSPRTGAARNYGYTF
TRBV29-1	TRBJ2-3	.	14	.	TGCAGCGCCAGCGACAGGCCTCGCACAGATACGCAGTATTTT	CSASDRPRTDTQYF
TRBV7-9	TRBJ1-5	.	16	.	TGTGCCAGCAGCTATAGCGGGGTGAGGGAGGATCAGCCCCAGCATTTT	CASSYSGVREDQPQHF
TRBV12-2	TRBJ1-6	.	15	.	TGTGCAAGTCGCTTAGAATACCGGGCAGGAGGTCCCCTCCACTTT	CASRLEYRAGGPLHF
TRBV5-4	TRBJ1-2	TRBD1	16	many	TGTGCCAGCAGCTTGGTATTGGACAGGGAAAGACGGGGCTACACCTTC	CASSLVLDRERRGYTF
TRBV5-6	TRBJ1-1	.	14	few	TGTGCCAGCAGCTTCAGCAGGGGGAACACTGAAGCTTTCTTT	CASSFSRGNTEAFF
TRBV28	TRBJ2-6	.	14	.	TGTGCCAGCAGTCATTTCTCTGGGGCCAACGTCCTGACTTTC	CASSHFSGANVLTF
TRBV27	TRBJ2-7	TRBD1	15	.	TGTGCCGGCAGTTTATCGGGACAGGGGAACTACGAGCAGTACTTC	CAGSLSGQGNYEQYF
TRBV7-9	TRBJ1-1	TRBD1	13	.	TGTGCCAGCAGCTTAGGAGAGACAGGGGAAGCTTTCTTT	CASSLGETGEAFF
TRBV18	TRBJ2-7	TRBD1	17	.	TGTGCCAGCTCACCACTCGGGGGGGACAGGGGGGCCTACGAGCAGTACTTC	CASSPLGGDRGAYEQYF
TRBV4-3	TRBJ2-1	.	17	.	TGCGCCAGCAGCCAAGATTGGGCCTGGGGGGGCCCCAATGAGCAGTTCTTC	CASSQDWAWGGPNEQFF
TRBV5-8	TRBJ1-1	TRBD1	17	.	TGTGCCAGCAGCTTAACAGGGGCCGATAGCTTGAACACTGAAGCTTTCTTT	CASSLTGADSLNTEAFF
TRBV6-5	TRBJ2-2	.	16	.	TGTGCCAGCAGTTACGGCGGGGCTATGGGCACCGGGGAGCTGTTTTTT	CASSYGGAMGTGELFF
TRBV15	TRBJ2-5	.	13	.	TGTGCCACCAGCAGAGGAGGGGGAGAGACCCAGTACTTC	CATSRGGGETQYF
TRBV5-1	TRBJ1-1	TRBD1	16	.	TGCGCCAGCAGCTCCGGGGACAGGTTCAAGAACACTGAAGCTTTCTTT	CASSSGDRFKNTEAFF
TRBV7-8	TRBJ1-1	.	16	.	TGTGCCAGCAGCCCCTCGGGGGGCCCTATGAACACTGAAGCTTTCTTT	CASSPSGGPMNTEAFF
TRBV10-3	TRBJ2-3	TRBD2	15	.	TGTGCCACCAGACTCGGGGGGGCCAGCACAGATACGCAGTATTTT	CATRLGGASTDTQYF
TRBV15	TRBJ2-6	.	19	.	TGTGCCACCAGCAGAGTTTCCCCAGGCCGGTCCTCTGGGGCCAACGTCCTGACTTTC	CATSRVSPGRSSGANVLTF
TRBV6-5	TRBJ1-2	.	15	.	TGTGCCAGCAGCTGGGCCAGGAACATAGGCGATGGCTACACCTTC	CASSWARNIGDGYTF
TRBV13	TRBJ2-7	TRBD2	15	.	TGTGCCAGCAGCTACAGGCGGGGGGCCCTGGGGGAGCAGTACTTC	CASSYRRGALGEQYF
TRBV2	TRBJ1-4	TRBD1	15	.	TGTGCCAGCAGTGACAGGGGGCAGACTAATGAAAAACTGTTTTTT	CASSDRGQTNEKLFF
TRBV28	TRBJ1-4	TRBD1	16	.	TGTGCCAGCAGTCCGGACAGGTCATACACTAATGAAAAACTGTTTTTT	CASSPDRSYTNEKLFF
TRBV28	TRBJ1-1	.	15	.	TGTGCCAGCAGTTCATTCGGGGTGGGTGGCACTGAAGCTTTCTTT	CASSSFGVGGTEAFF
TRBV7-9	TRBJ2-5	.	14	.	TGTGCCAGCAGCTTCGGTGGGAAGGGGGAGACCCAGTACTTC	CASSFGGKGETQYF
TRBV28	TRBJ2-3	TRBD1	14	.	TGTGCCAGCAGCCTACAGGGGGGCACAGATACGCAGTATTTT	CASSLQGGTDTQYF
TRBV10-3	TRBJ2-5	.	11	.	TGTGCCATCAGTGCAGGGGAGACCCAGTACTTC	CAISAGETQYF
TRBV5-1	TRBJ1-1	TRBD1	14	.	TGCGCCAGCACCCCGGGACAGGGGGCCTCTGAAGCTTTCTTT	CASTPGQGASEAFF
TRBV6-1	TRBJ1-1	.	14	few	TGTGCCAGCAGTGAGGAGGGCGGGAGCACTGAAGCTTTCTTT	CASSEEGGSTEAFF
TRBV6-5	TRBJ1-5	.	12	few	TGTGCCAGCAACGCGGCGGATCAGCCCCAGCATTTT	CASNAADQPQHF
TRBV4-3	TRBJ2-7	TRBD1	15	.	TGCGCCAGCAGCCAAGGGACAGGGCCGACCTACGAGCAGTACTTC	CASSQGTGPTYEQYF
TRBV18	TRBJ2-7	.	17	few	TGTGCCAGCTCACCACCGGGGGGGGCAGTCTCTGGCTACGAGCAGTACTTC	CASSPPGGAVSGYEQYF
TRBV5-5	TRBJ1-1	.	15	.	TGTGCCAGCAGGGAGAGGGGGGGACTTATTAATGAAGCTTTCTTT	CASRERGGLINEAFF
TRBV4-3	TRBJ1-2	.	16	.	TGCGCCAGCAGCCAAGGAGTTCGGGAGGGGGGGTATGGCTACACCTTC	CASSQGVREGGYGYTF
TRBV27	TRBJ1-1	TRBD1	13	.	TGTGCCAGCAGTTGGACAGGGGACACTGAAGCTTTCTTT	CASSWTGDTEAFF
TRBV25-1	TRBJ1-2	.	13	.	TGTGCCAGCAGTGGGTACAGGGAATATGGCTACACCTTC	CASSGYREYGYTF
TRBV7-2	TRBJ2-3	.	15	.	TGTGCCAGCAGCTCCTCGCCGTGGGCCCGGGATACGCAGTATTTT	CASSSSPWARDTQYF